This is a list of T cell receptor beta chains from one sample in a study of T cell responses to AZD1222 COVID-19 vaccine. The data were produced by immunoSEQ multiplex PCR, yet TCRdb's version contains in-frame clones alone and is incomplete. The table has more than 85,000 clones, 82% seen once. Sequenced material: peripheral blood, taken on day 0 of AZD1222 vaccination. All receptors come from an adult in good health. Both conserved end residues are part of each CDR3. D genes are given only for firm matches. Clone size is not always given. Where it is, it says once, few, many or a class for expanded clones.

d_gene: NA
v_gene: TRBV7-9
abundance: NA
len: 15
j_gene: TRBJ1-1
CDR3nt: TGTGCCAGCAGCACCCGACGGGGCGCGAACACTGAAGCTTTCTTT
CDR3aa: CASSTRRGANTEAFF

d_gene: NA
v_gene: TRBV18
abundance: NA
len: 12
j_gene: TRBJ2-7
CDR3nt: TGTGCCAGCTCTGAGGATCGGTACGAGCAGTACTTC
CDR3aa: CASSEDRYEQYF

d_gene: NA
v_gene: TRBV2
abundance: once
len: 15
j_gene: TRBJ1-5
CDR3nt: TGTGCCAGCAGTCTCGAGCTAGGTAGAGATCAGCCCCAGCATTTT
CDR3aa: CASSLELGRDQPQHF

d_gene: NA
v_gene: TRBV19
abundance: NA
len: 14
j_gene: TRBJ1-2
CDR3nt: TGTGCCAGTAGTTCACAGGTATATGGTAAAGGCTACACCTTC
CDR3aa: CASSSQVYGKGYTF

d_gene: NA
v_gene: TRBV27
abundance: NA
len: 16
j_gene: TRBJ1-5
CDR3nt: TGTGCCAGCAGCTCCCATTGGGGGCTTAGCAATCAGCCCCAGCATTTT
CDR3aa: CASSSHWGLSNQPQHF

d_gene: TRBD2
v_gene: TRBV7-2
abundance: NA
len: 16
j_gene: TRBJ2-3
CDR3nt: TGTGCCAGCAGCTCGACTAGCGGGGGGGCACGGGATACGCAGTATTTT
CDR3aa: CASSSTSGGARDTQYF

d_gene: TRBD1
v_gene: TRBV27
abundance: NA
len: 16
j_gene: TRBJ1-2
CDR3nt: TGTGCCAGCAGTCCCCAGAAGGGACAGGGGACCTATGGCTACACCTTC
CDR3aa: CASSPQKGQGTYGYTF

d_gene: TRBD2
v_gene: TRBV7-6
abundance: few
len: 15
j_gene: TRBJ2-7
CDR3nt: TGTGCCAGCAGCCAAACTAGCGGGGGCATCTACGAGCAGTACTTC
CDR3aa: CASSQTSGGIYEQYF

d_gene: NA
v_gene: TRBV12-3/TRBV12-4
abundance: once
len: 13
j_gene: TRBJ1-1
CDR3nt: TGTGCCAGCAGTTTAACGGGGAACACTGAAGCTTTCTTT
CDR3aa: CASSLTGNTEAFF

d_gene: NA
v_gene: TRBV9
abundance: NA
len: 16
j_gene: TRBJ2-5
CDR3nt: TGTGCCAGCAGCGTAGCTACGAGTGAGGCCCAAGAGACCCAGTACTTC
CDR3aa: CASSVATSEAQETQYF

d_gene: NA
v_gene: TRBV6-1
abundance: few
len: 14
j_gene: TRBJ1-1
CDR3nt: TGTGCCAGCAGTGAAGCGGGGGGGTTAGGTGAAGCTTTCTTT
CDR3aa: CASSEAGGLGEAFF

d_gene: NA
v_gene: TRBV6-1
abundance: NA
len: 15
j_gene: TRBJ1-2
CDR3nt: TGTGCCAGCAGTGAAGTGGGTCCGAGTTACTATGGCTACACCTTC
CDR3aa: CASSEVGPSYYGYTF

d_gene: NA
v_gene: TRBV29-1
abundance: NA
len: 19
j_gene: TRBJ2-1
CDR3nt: TGCAGCGTTGAAGGGCCCTACGGGGGGCCTACATTGATGGGCAATGAGCAGTTCTTC
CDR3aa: CSVEGPYGGPTLMGNEQFF

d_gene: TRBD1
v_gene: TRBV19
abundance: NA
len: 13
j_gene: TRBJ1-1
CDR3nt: TGTGCCAGTAGTACGGACAGGGCGGGAGGGGCTTTCTTT
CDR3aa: CASSTDRAGGAFF

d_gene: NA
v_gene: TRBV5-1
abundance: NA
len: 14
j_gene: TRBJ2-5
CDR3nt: TGCGCCAGCAGCTTGGGTGCGGGGCGAGAGACCCAGTACTTC
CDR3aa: CASSLGAGRETQYF

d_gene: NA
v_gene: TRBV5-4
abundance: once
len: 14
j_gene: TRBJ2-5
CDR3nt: TGTGCCAGCAGCTTGGCTGGACTCCAAGAGACCCAGTACTTC
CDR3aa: CASSLAGLQETQYF

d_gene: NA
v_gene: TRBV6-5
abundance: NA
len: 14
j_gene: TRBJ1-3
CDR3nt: TGTGCCAGCCTCACCGGGACAACTGGAAACACCATATATTTT
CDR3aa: CASLTGTTGNTIYF

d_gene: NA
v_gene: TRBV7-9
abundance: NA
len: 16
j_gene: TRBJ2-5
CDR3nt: TGTGCCAGCAGCTTATATACCCACACAGCGTCAGAGACCCAGTACTTC
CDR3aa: CASSLYTHTASETQYF

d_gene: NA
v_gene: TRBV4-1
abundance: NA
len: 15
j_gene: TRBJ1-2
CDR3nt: TGCGCCAGCAGCCAAGAACGAGGCTCCCCCGGGGGCTACACCTTC
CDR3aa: CASSQERGSPGGYTF

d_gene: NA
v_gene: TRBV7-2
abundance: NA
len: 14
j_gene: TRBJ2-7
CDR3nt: TGTGCCAGCAGCTCACCGCCGGGTTCCTACGAGCAGTACTTC
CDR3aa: CASSSPPGSYEQYF

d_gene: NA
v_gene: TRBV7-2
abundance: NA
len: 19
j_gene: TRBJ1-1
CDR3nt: TGTGCCAGCAGCTTAAGGTTGCGCATTTGGGGGCCCCAGGACACTGAAGCTTTCTTT
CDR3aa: CASSLRLRIWGPQDTEAFF

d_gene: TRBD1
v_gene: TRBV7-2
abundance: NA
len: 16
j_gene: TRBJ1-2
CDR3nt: TGTGCCAGCAGCTCAAGACAGGGGGCGCGTTCCTATGGCTACACCTTC
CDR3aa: CASSSRQGARSYGYTF

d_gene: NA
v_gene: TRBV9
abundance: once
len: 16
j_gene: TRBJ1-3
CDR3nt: TGTGCCAGCAGCGTAGGTCAGGGGAGCTCTGGAAACACCATATATTTT
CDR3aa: CASSVGQGSSGNTIYF

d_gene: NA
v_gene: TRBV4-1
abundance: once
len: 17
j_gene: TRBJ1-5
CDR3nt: TGCGCCAGCAGCCAAGAGAAGGGGGGATATAGCAATCAGCCCCAGCATTTT
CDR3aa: CASSQEKGGYSNQPQHF

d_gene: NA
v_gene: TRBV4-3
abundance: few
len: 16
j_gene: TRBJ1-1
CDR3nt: TGCGCCAGCAGCCAAATGCCGGGACGGGGGAACACTGAAGCTTTCTTT
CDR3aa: CASSQMPGRGNTEAFF

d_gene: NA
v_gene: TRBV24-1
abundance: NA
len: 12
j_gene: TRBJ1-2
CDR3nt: TGTGCCACCAGTGATTCACTAGGGGGCTACACCTTC
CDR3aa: CATSDSLGGYTF

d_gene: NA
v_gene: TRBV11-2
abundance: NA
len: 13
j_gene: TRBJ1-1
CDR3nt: TGTGCCAGCACCCCGACAGGAAACACTGAAGCTTTCTTT
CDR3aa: CASTPTGNTEAFF

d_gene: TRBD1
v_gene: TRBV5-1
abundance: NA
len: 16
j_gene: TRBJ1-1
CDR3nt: TGCGCCAGCAGCCTCGGGACAGGCGCCGCGAACACTGAAGCTTTCTTT
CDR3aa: CASSLGTGAANTEAFF

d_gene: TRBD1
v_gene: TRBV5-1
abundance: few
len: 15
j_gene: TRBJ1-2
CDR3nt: TGCGCCAGCAGCTCGGGGACAGCCCAGAACTATGGCTACACCTTC
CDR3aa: CASSSGTAQNYGYTF

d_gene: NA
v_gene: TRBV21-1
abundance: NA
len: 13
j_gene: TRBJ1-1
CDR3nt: TGTGCCAGCAGCAAACCGATGGGGACTGAAGCTTTCTTT
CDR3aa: CASSKPMGTEAFF

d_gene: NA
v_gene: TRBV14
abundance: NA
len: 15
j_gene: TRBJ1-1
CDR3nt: TGTGCCAGCAGCCAAGATTGGGCAGGGGACACTGAAGCTTTCTTT
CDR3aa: CASSQDWAGDTEAFF

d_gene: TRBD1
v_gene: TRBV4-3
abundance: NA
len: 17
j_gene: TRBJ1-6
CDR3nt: TGCGCCAGCAGCCAGAACACCGGGACAGGGTTGAATTCACCCCTCCACTTT
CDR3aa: CASSQNTGTGLNSPLHF

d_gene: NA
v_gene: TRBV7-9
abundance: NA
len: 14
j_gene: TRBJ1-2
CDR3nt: TGTGCCAGCAGCTTAGGGGAGGGTACCTATGGCTACACCTTC
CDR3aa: CASSLGEGTYGYTF

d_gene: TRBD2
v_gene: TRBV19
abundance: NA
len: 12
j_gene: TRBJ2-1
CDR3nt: TGTGCCAGTAGTCTGGCTAGCGGGGCCCAGTTCTTC
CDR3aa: CASSLASGAQFF

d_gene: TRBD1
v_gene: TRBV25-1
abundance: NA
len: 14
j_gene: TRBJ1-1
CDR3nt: TGTGCCAGCAGTGAACCCGGGACAGGGCGTGAAGCTTTCTTT
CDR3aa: CASSEPGTGREAFF

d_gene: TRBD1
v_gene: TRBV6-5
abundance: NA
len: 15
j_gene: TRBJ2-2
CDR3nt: TGTGCCAGCAGTCAACAGGGGGCTGATTCCGGGGAGCTGTTTTTT
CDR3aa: CASSQQGADSGELFF

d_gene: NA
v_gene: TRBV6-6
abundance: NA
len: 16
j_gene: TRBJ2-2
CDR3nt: TGTGCCAGCACCCAGGGGGCGGGGGAGGGAGCCGGGGAGCTGTTTTTT
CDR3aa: CASTQGAGEGAGELFF

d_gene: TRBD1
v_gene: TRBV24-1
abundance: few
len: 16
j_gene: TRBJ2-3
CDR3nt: TGTGCCACCAGTGATGAGGGGGACAGGTCTGGGGATACGCAGTATTTT
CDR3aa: CATSDEGDRSGDTQYF

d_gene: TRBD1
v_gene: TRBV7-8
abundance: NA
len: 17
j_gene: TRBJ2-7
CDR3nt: TGTGCCAGCAGCTTCGGACAGGGGCAATCCTTCTCCTACGAGCAGTACTTC
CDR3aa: CASSFGQGQSFSYEQYF

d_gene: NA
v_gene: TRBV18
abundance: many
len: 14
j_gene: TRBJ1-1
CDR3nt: TGTGCCAGCTCACGGGCGGCAGGGTGGGCTGAAGCTTTCTTT
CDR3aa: CASSRAAGWAEAFF

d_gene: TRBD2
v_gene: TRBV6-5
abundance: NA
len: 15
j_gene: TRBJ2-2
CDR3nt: TGTGCCAGCAGCGGACTAGCGGAATACACCGGGGAGCTGTTTTTT
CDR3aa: CASSGLAEYTGELFF

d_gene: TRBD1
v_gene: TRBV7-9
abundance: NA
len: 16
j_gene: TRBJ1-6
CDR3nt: TGTGCCAGCAGCTCTCCCGGGACAGGGGAACCTGCGGCCCTCCACTTT
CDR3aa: CASSSPGTGEPAALHF

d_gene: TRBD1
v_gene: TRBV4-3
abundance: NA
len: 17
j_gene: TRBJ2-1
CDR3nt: TGCGCCAGCAGCCAAGCCGACCGACAGGGTAGGGGCAATGAGCAGTTCTTC
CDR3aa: CASSQADRQGRGNEQFF

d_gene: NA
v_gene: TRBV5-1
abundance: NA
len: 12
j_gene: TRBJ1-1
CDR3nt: TGCGCCAGCAGCTTGCCGGGACCCAAAACTTTCTTT
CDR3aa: CASSLPGPKTFF

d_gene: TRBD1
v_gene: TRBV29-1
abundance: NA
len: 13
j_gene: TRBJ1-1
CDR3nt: TGCAGCGTTAATGACAGGGCCTACACTGAAGCTTTCTTT
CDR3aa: CSVNDRAYTEAFF

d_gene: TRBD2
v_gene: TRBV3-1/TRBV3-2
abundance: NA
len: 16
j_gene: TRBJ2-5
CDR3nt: TGTGCCAGCAGGCCGCTTGCTAGCGGGGGGGCAGAGACCCAGTACTTC
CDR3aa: CASRPLASGGAETQYF

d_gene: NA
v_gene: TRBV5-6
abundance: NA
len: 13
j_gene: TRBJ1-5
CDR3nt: TGTGCCAGCAGCTTGGCATCAGGGTCTCCCCAGCATTTT
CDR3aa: CASSLASGSPQHF

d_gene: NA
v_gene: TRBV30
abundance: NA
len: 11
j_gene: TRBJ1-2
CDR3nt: TGTGCCTCAAACCAACTAAGGGTCCAGACCTTC
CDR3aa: CASNQLRVQTF

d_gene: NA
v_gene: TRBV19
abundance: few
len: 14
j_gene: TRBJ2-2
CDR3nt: TGTGCCACCCAACCGGACAGCTACACCGGGGAGCTGTTTTTT
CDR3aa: CATQPDSYTGELFF

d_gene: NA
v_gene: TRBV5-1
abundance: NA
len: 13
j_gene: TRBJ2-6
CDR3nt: TGCGCCAGCAGCGAATCTGGGGCCAACGTCCTGACTTTC
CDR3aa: CASSESGANVLTF

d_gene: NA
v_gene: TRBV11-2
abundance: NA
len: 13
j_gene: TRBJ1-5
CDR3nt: TGTGCCAGCAGCTTAAACTTAAATCAGCCCCAGCATTTT
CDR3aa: CASSLNLNQPQHF

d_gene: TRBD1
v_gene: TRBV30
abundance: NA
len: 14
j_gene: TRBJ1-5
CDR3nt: TGTGCCTGGGCGACAGGGGCCCGCAATCAGCCCCAGCATTTT
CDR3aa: CAWATGARNQPQHF

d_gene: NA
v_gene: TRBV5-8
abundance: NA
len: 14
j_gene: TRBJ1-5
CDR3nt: TGTGCCAGCAGATACGGGCAAAGCAATCAGCCCCAGCATTTT
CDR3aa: CASRYGQSNQPQHF

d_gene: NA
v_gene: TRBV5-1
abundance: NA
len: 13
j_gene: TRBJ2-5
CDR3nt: TGCGCCAGCAGCCCGGACAGTGGAGAGACCCAGTACTTC
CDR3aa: CASSPDSGETQYF

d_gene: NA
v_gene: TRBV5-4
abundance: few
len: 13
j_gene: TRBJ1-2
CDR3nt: TGTGCCAGCAGCTTGGACGGGGACCGCGGCTACACCTTC
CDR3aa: CASSLDGDRGYTF

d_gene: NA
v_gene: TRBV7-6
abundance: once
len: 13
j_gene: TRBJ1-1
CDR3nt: TGTGCCAGCAGCTTAAGAAAGGGGACTGAAGCTTTCTTT
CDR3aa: CASSLRKGTEAFF

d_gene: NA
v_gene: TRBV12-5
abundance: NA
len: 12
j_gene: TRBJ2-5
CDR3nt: TGTGCTACCTCAGGGAATCAAGAGACCCAGTACTTC
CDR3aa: CATSGNQETQYF

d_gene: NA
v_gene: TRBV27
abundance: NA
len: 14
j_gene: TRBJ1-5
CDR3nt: TGTGCCAGCAGCCACAGGGATAGCAATCAGCCCCAGCATTTT
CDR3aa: CASSHRDSNQPQHF

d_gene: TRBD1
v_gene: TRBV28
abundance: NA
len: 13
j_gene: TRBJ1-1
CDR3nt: TGTGCCAGCAGCACAGGGGGGGGCACTGAAGCTTTCTTT
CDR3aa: CASSTGGGTEAFF